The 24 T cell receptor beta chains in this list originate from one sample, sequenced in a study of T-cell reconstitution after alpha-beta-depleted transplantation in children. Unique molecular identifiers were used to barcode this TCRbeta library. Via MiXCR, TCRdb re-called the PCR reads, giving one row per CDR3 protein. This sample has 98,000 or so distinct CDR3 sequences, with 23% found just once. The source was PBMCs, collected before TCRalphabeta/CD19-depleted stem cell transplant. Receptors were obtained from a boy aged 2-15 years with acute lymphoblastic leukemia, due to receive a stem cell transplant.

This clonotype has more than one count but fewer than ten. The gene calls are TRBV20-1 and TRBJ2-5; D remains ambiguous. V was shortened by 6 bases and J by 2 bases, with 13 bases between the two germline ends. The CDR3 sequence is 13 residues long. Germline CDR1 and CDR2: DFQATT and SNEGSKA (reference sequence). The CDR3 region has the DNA TGCAGTGCCCTCTGGTGGGGACAAGAGACCCAGTACTTC. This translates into CSALWWGQETQYF.

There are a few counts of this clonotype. In nucleotides, the CDR3 is TGTGCCAGCAGGCTCGGGAGGGCCCTCCCAGATACGCAGTATTTT. Translating it yields CASRLGRALPDTQYF. This chain uses TRBV3-1 with TRBJ2-3, with 8 bases identical to TRBD2. From germline, CDR1 is LGHDT and CDR2 YNNKEL (reference sequence). The junction had 9 bases not matched to a gene; V was cut back by 6 bases and J by 4 bases. This CDR3 spans 15 amino acids.

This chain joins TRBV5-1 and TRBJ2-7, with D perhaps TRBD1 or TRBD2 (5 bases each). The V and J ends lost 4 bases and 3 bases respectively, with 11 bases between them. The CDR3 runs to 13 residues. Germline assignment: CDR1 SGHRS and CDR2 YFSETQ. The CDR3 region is CASSIRDGYEQYF. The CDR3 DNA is TGCGCCAGCAGCATCCGGGACGGCTACGAGCAGTACTTC.

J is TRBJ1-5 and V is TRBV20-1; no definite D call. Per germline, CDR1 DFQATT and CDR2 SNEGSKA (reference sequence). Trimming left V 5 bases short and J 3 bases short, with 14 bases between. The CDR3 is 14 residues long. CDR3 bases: TGCAGTGCTCCCCCCGACGGATTCAATCAGCCCCAGCATTTT. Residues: CSAPPDGFNQPQHF.

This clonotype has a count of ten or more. The CDR3 region has the DNA TGTGCCAGCAGCCAAGATTTCGCGGAGGGAGGGGATACGCAGTATTTT. Protein product: CASSQDFAEGGDTQYF. J is TRBJ2-3 and V is TRBV4-2; 7 bases fit TRBD2. This CDR3 comprises 16 residues. Germline-derived CDR1 and CDR2 are LGHNA and YNFKEQ. J was trimmed by 6 bases and V by 0 bases; bases with no gene match: 9.

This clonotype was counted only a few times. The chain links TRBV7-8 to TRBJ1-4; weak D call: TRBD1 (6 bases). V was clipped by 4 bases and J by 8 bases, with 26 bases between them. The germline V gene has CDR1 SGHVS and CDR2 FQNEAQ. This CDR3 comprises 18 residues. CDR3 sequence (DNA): TGTGCCAGCAGCTCGTCTCTACTACAGGGTAGCAGTCGGGAAAAACTGTTTTTT. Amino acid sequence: CASSSSLLQGSSREKLFF.

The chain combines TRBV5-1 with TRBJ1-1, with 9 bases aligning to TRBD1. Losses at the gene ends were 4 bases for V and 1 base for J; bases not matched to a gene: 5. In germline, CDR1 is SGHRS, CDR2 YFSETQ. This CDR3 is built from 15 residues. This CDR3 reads CASSPGTGSNTEAFF. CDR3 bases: TGCGCCAGCAGCCCAGGGACAGGGTCGAACACTGAAGCTTTCTTT. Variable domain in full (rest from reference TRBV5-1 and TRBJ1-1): KAGVTQTPRYLIKTRGQQVTLSCSPISGHRSVSWYQQTPGQGLQFLFEYFSETQRNKGNFPGRFSGRQFSNSRSEMNVSTLELGDSALYLCASSPGTGSNTEAFFGQGTRLTVV.

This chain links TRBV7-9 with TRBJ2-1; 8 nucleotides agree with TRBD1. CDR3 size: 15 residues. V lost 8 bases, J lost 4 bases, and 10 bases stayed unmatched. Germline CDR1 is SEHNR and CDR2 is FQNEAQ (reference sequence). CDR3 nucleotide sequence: TGTGCCAGCGGGACAGGTCGGGTCCGTTACAATGAGCAGTTCTTC. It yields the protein CASGTGRVRYNEQFF.

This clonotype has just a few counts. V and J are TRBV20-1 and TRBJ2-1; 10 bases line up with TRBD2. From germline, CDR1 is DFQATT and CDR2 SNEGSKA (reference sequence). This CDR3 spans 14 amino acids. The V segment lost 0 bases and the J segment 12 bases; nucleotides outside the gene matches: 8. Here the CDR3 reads CSARDSGRQTGQFF. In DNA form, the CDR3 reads TGCAGTGCTAGAGATAGCGGGAGGCAGACCGGGCAGTTCTTC.

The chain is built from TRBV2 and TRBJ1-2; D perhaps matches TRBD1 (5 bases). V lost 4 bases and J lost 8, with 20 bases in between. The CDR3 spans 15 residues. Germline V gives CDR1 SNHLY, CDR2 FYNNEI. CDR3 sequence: CASSGGYGQGYGYTF. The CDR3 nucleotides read TGTGCCAGCAGTGGGGGTTACGGGCAGGGTTACGGCTACACCTTC.

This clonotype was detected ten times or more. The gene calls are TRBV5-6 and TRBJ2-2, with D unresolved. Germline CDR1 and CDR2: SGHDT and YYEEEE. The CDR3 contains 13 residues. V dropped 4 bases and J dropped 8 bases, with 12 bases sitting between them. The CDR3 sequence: CASSPGNRGELFF. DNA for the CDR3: TGTGCCAGCAGCCCAGGAAACCGGGGGGAGCTGTTTTTT. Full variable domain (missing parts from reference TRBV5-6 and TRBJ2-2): DAGVTQSPTHLIKTRGQQVTLRCSPKSGHDTVSWYQQALGQGPQFIFQYYEEEERQRGNFPDRFSGHQFPNYSSELNVNALLLGDSALYLCASSPGNRGELFFGEGSRLTVL.

The CDR3 is CASSAMGQREEKLFF. The CDR3 nucleotides are TGCGCCAGCAGCGCTATGGGACAGAGGGAAGAAAAACTGTTTTTT. The chain carries TRBV4-3 and TRBJ1-4, with 7 bases matching TRBD1. V shed 5 bases and J 8 bases; nucleotides not matched to a gene: 11. There are 15 residues in the CDR3. Germline CDR1 is LGHNA and CDR2 is YSLEER.

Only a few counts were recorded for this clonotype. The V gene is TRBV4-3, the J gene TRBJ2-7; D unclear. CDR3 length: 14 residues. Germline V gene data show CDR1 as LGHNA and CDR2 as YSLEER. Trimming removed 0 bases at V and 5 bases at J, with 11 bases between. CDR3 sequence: CASSQDMAVDEQYF. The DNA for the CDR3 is TGCGCCAGCAGCCAAGATATGGCCGTCGACGAGCAGTACTTC.

The CDR3 DNA follows: TGTGCCAGCAGCTTCGTACAGGGGAAGGACACTGAAGCTTTCTTT. Encoded protein: CASSFVQGKDTEAFF. The chain recombines TRBV7-9 with TRBJ1-1; 7 bases fit TRBD1. Germline CDR1 is SEHNR and CDR2 is FQNEAQ (reference sequence). The CDR3 runs to 15 residues. V shed 3 bases and J 3 bases; nucleotides not matched to a gene: 7. The variable domain in full, completed from reference TRBV7-9 and TRBJ1-1, reads DTGVSQNPRHKITKRGQNVTFRCDPISEHNRLYWYRQTLGQGPEFLTYFQNEAQLEKSRLLSDRFSAERPKGSFSTLEIQRTEQGDSAMYLCASSFVQGKDTEAFFGQGTRLTVV.

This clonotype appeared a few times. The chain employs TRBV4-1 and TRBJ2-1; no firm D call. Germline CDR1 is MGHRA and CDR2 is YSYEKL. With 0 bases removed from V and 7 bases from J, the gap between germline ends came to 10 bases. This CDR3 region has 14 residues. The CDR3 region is CASSQEVASNEQFF. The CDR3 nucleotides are TGCGCCAGCAGCCAAGAGGTGGCCTCTAATGAGCAGTTCTTC.

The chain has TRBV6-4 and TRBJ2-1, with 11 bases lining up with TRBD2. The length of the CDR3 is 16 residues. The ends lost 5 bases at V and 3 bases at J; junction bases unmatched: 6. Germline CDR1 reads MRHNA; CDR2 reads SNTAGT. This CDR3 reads CASSSTSGSNYNEQFF. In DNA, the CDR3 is TGTGCCAGCAGTAGCACTAGCGGGAGCAACTACAATGAGCAGTTCTTC.

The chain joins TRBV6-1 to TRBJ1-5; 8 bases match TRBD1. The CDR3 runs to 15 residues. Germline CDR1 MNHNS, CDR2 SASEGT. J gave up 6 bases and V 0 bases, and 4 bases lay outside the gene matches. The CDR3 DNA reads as TGTGCCAGCAGTGAAGCTCTGACAGGGGCTCAGCCCCAGCATTTT. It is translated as CASSEALTGAQPQHF.

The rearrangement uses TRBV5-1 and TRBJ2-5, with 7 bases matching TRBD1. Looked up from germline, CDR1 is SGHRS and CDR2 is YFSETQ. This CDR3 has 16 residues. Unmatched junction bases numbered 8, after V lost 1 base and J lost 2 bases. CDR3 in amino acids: CASSLPLLTGQETQYF. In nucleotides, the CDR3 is TGCGCCAGCAGCTTGCCACTTTTGACAGGGCAAGAGACCCAGTACTTC.

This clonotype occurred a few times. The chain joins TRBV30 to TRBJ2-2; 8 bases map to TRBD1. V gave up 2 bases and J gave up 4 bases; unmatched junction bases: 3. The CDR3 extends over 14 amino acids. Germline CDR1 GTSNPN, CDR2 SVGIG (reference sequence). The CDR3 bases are TGTGCCTGGAGTAACACAGGGGGCACCGGGGAGCTGTTTTTT. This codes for CAWSNTGGTGELFF.

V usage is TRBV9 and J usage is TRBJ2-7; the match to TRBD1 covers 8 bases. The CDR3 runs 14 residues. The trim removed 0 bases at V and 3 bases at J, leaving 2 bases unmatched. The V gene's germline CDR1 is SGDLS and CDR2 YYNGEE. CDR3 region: CASSVGDRGYEQYF. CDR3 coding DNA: TGTGCCAGCAGCGTAGGCGACAGGGGCTACGAGCAGTACTTC. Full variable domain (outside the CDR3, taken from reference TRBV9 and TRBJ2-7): DSGVTQTPKHLITATGQRVTLRCSPRSGDLSVYWYQQSLDQGLQFLIQYYNGEERAKGNILERFSAQQFPDLHSELNLSSLELGDSALYFCASSVGDRGYEQYFGPGTRLTVT.

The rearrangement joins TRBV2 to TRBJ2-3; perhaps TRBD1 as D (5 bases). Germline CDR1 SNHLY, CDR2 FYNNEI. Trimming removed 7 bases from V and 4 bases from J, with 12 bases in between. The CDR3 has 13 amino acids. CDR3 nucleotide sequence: TGTGCCAGCAATGGGGCTTCGGCAGATACGCAGTATTTT. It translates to CASNGASADTQYF.

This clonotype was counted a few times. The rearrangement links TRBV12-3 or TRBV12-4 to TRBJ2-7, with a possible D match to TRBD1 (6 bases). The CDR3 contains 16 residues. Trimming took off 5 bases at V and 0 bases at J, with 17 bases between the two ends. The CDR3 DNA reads TGTGCCAGCAGTCCAAGAGAGACAGGTTACTCCTACGAGCAGTACTTC. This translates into CASSPRETGYSYEQYF.

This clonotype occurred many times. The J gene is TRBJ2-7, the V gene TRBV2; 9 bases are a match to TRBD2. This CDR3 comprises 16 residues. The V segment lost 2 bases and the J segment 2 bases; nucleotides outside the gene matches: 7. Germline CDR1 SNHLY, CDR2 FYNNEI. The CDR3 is CASSELGAGGTYEQYF. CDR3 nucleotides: TGTGCCAGCAGTGAATTGGGGGCGGGGGGGACCTACGAGCAGTACTTC. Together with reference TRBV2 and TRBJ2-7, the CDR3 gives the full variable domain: EPEVTQTPSHQVTQMGQEVILRCVPISNHLYFYWYRQILGQKVEFLVSFYNNEISEKSEIFDDQFSVERPDGSNFTLKIRSTKLEDSAMYFCASSELGAGGTYEQYFGPGTRLTVT.

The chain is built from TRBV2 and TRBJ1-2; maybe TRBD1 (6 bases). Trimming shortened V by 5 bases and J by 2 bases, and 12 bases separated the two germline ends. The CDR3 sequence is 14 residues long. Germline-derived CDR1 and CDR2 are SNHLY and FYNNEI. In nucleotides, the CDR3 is TGTGCCAGCAGTTACGGGACAAACAACTATGGCTACACCTTC. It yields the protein CASSYGTNNYGYTF.